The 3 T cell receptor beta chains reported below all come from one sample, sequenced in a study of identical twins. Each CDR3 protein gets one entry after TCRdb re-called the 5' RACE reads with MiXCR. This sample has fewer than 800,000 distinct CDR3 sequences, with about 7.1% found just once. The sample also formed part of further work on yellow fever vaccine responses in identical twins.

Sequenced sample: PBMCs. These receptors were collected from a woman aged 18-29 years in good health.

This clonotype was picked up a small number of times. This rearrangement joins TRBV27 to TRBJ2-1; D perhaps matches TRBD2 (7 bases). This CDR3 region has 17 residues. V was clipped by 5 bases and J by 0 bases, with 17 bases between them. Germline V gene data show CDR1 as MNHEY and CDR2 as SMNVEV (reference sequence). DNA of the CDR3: TGTGCCAGCAGTCCCGGGGGCGGGGGTAGCTCCTACAATGAGCAGTTCTTC. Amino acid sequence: CASSPGGGGSSYNEQFF.

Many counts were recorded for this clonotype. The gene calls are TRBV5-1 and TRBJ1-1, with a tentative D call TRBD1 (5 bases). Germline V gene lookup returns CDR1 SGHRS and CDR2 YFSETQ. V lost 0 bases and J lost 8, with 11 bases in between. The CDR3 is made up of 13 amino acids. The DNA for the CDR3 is TGCGCCAGCAGCTTGGCAGGGAGGGGCGAAGCTTTCTTT. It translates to CASSLAGRGEAFF.

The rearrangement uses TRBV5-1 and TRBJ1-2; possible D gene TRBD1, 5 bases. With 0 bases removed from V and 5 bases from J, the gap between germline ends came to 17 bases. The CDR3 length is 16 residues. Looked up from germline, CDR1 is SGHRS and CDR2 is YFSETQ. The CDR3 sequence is CASSLVGGIPRYGYTF. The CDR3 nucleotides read TGCGCCAGCAGCTTGGTTGGGGGAATTCCTAGATATGGCTACACCTTC.